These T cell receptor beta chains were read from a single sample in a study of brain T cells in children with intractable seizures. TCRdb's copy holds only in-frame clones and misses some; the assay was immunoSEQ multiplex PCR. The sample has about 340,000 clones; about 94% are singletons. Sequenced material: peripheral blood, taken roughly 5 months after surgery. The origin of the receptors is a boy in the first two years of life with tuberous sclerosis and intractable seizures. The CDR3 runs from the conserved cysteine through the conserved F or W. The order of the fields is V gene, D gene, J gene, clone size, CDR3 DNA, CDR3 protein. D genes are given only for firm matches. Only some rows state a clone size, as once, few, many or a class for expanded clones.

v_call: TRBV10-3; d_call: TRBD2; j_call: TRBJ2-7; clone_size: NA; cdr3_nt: TGTGCCATCAGTGGTACTAGCGACTCCTACGAGCAGTACTTC; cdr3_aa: CAISGTSDSYEQYF
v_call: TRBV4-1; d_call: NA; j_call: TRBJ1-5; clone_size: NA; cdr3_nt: TGCGCCAGCAGCCAAGCCCACAGGGGCAATCAGCCCCAGCATTTT; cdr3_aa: CASSQAHRGNQPQHF
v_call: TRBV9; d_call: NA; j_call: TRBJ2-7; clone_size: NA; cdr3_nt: TGTGCCAGCAGCCCCCAAGGTAGGGACCTTATCTACGAGCAGTACTTC; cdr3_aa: CASSPQGRDLIYEQYF
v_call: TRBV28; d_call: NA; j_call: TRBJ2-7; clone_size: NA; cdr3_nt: TGTGCCAGCAGCCCCGCCTACGAGCAGTACTTC; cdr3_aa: CASSPAYEQYF
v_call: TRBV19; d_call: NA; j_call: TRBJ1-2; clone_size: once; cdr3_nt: TGTGCCAGTAGTATCGGGGGTTACGATGGCTACACCTTC; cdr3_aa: CASSIGGYDGYTF
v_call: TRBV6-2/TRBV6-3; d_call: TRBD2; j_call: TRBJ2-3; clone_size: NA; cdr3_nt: TGTGCCAGCAGCCAACGCGGGGGAAGCGGAGCGGGAGATACGCAGTATTTT; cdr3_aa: CASSQRGGSGAGDTQYF
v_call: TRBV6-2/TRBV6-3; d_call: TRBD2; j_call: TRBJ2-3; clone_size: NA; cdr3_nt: TGTGCCAGCAGTTACGCGCTAGCGGGTCGCACAGATACGCAGTATTTT; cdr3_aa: CASSYALAGRTDTQYF
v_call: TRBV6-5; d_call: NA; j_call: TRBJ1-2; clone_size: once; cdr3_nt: TGTGCCAGCACCAGCCGGGACCGTTTTGGCTACACCTTC; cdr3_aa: CASTSRDRFGYTF
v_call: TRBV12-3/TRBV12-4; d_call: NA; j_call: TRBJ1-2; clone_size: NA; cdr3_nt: TGTGCCAGCTCGCCAGGGTACTATGGCTACACCTTC; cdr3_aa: CASSPGYYGYTF
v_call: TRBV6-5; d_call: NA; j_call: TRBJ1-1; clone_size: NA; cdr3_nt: TGTGCCTCCCGGAGGAGGGGGGAGATGAACACTGAAGCTTTCTTT; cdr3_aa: CASRRRGEMNTEAFF
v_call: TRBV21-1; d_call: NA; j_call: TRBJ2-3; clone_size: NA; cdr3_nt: TGTGCCAGCAGCAAAGCGCTTTACCACACAGATACGCAGTATTTT; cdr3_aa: CASSKALYHTDTQYF
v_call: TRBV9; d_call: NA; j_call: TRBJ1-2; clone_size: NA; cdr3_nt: TGTGCCAGCAGCGCCTCGGGAGGACACTATGGCTACACCTTC; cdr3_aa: CASSASGGHYGYTF
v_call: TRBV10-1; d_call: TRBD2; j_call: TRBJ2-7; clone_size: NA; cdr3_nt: TGCGCCAGCAGTGAGTCCCTAGCGGGAGGGCTCGGCGAGCAGTACTTC; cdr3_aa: CASSESLAGGLGEQYF
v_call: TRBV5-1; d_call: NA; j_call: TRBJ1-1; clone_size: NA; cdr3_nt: TGCGCCAGCAGCTTGCGGGGGGGCGGGAACACTGAAGCTTTCTTT; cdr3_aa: CASSLRGGGNTEAFF
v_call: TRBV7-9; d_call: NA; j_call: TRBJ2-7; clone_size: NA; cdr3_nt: TGTGCCAGCAGCCCTTCTGCCTACGAGCAGTACTTC; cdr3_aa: CASSPSAYEQYF
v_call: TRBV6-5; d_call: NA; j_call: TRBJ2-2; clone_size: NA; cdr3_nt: TGTGCCAGCAGCCGGCTGCGGGACACCGGGGAGCTGTTTTTT; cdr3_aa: CASSRLRDTGELFF
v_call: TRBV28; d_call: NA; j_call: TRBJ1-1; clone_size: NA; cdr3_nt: TGTGCCAGCAGTTTCAACACACACACTGAAGCTTTCTTT; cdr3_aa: CASSFNTHTEAFF
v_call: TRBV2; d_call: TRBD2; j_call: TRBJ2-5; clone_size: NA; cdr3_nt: TGTGCCAGCAGTGGGGCTAGCGGGGGGGCGCCACCACAGGAGACCCAGTACTTC; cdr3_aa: CASSGASGGAPPQETQYF
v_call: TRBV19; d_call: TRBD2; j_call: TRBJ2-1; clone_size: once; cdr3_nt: TGTGCCAGTAGACTAGCGGGTAATGAGCAGTTCTTC; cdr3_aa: CASRLAGNEQFF
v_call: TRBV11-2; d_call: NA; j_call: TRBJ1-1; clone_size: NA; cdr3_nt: TGTGCCAGCAGCTTAGGCCTCCTGTTGGCTGAAGCTTTCTTT; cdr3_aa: CASSLGLLLAEAFF
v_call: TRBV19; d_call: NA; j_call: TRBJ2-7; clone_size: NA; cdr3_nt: TGTGCCAGTAGTATCACTACGGGACGGCCCTACGAGCAGTACTTC; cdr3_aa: CASSITTGRPYEQYF
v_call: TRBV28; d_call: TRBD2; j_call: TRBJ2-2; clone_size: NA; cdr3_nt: TGTGCCAGCAGCCGATGGGAGCGGGAGAGAGGGGAGCTGTTTTTT; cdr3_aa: CASSRWERERGELFF
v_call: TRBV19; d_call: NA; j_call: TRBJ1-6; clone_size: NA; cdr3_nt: TGTGCCAGTAGTACCCCATTTGGTTATTCACCCCTCCACTTT; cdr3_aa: CASSTPFGYSPLHF